The entry below describes one T cell receptor beta chain. Antigen unknown. These data belong to a study of CD8+ T cells in alopecia areata. Turning to the study itself: Treated patients were given 5 to 10 mg oral tofacitinib twice daily. Tofacitinib ran 6 to 18 months, followed by 6 months off drug. Study-wide results and limits: Amid tofacitinib therapy, many expanded lesional clones stayed present in scalp and blood.

As the sequencing template, cDNA was produced by extracting RNA and reverse transcribing it. Method: immunoSEQ multiplex PCR; TCRdb's copy keeps in-frame clones and lacks some. The table records about 110,000 clones, 84% of them present only once. This CDR3 is 14 amino acids long. In germline, CDR1 is SGHVS, CDR2 FQNEAQ. The V and J ends lost 1 base and 7 bases respectively, with 14 bases between them. Treatment meaning: oral pan-JAK inhibitor, 5-10 mg twice daily. Sorted out of PBMCs were CD4+ T cells and CD8+ T cells. The chain carries TRBV7-8 and TRBJ2-7; possible D gene TRBD2, 6 bases. The specimen was CD8+ T cells sorted from blood, collected at week 24, from a patient treated with tofacitinib. The sequence was collected from a human donor with alopecia areata. The CDR3 region has the DNA TGTGCCAGCAGCTTAGACAGCGGGCTAAGGGAGCAGTACTTC. Protein: CASSLDSGLREQYF.